The TCR beta chain described here comes from a study of shared clonotypes between healthy human individuals. Study details: Every donor yielded three CD4 naive, three CD4 memory, two CD8 naive and one CD8 memory plate.

This clone was seen at least ten times. Additional DNA sequences in this sample encode the identical CDR3. V was pared by 1 base and J by 4 bases, with 1 base of the junction left unmatched. Per germline, CDR1 GTSNPN and CDR2 SVGIG (reference sequence). The CDR3 totals 13 residues. Using immunoSEQ multiplex PCR, the repertoire was profiled, and TCRdb retains in-frame clones only, with some absent. The sample includes about 320,000 clones, about nine tenths of them seen just once. The V call is TRBV30, the J call TRBJ1-1, with 9 bases matching TRBD1. The sample consisted of memory CD8+ T cells sorted from blood. Subset of the sample: CD45RO+ cells pooled with CCR7-negative TemRA cells. The receptor was derived from a man between 18 and 29 years old in good health. DNA of the CDR3: TGTGCCTGGAGTGGGGGACAGGGCACTGAAGCTTTCTTT. This sequence encodes CAWSGGQGTEAFF.